The T cell receptor (beta chain) described here comes from a study of shared clonotypes between healthy human individuals. Sequencing used immunoSEQ multiplex PCR; TCRdb keeps in-frame clones, though not all of them. The sample has about 2.2 million clones; about 94% are singletons. Naivety among CD8 cells was defined by CD45RO negativity and positive CCR7 selection, thereby excluding terminally differentiated effector memory CD45RA+ cells. Per germline, CDR1 SGHVS and CDR2 FNYEAQ. V shed 5 bases, J shed 5 bases, and the junction held 14 bases outside the gene matches. The CDR3 runs 17 residues. The sequence came from a man younger than 35 in good health. Some clones in this sample may be carry-over from other donors' samples. This chain connects TRBV7-6 to TRBJ2-3; TRBD2 matches 9 bases. Sequencing input: naive CD8+ T cells from PBMCs. The CDR3 spells CASSPQRGGGREDTQYF. The CDR3 nucleotides are TGTGCCAGCAGCCCTCAAAGGGGTGGCGGGAGGGAAGATACGCAGTATTTT.